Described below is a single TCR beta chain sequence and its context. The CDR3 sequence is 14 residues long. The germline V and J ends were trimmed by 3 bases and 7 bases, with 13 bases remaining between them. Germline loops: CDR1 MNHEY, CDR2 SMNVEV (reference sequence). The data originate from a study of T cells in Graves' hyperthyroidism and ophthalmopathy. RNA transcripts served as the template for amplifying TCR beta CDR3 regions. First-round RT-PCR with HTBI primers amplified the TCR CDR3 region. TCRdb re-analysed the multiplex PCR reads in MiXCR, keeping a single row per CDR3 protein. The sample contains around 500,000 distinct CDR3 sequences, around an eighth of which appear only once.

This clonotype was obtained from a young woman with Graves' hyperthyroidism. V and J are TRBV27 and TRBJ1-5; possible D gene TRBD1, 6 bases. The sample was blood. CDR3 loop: CASSFNREGQPQHF. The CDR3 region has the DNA TGTGCCAGCAGTTTTAACAGGGAGGGACAGCCCCAGCATTTT.